This passage covers 18 T cell receptor beta chains from one sample sequenced in a study of technical replicates of blood from a handful of donors. Assay used: immunoSEQ multiplex PCR; TCRdb lists only in-frame clones, some missing. This sample has roughly 100,000 clones, with around 95% found just once. Sequenced sample: T cells isolated from PBMCs. All receptors derive from a human donor in good health.

The chain employs TRBV28 and TRBJ2-3; 9 nucleotides line up with TRBD2. CDR1 MDHEN and CDR2 SYDVKM come from the germline V gene. The CDR3 extends over 20 amino acids. J gave up 5 bases and V 1 base, and 19 bases lay outside the gene matches. CDR3 nucleotides: TGTGCCAGCAGTTTATCCACTCCACTAGCGGGTCCCTCAAGGGTAGATACGCAGTATTTT. Encoded protein: CASSLSTPLAGPSRVDTQYF.

This rearrangement joins TRBV4-1 to TRBJ2-2; perhaps TRBD1 as D (5 bases). Germline CDR1 MGHRA, CDR2 YSYEKL. V lost 2 bases and J 2 bases, leaving 9 bases between the germline ends. This CDR3 contains 15 residues. The CDR3 spells CASSQTGLNTGELFF. The CDR3 bases are TGCGCCAGCAGCCAAACAGGCCTAAACACCGGGGAGCTGTTTTTT.

This clone was found once. The V and J genes are TRBV6-6 and TRBJ2-1; D gene ambiguous. Trimming left V 2 bases short and J 16 bases short, with 12 bases between. The germline CDR1 and CDR2 sequences are MNHNY and SVGAGI (reference sequence). The CDR3 totals 11 residues. DNA of the CDR3: TGTGCCAGCAGTTACGAGGCAAAGGAATTCTTC. It is translated as CASSYEAKEFF.

This clone was seen a single time. The V and J genes are TRBV30 and TRBJ1-5, with D possibly being TRBD1 (5 bases). CDR3 length: 13 amino acids. V lost 4 bases and J lost 3, with 10 bases in between. Germline V lookup: CDR1 GTSNPN, CDR2 SVGIG (reference sequence). DNA for the CDR3: TGTGCCTGGAAGGGGCAGACCAATCAGCCCCAGCATTTT. Translation gives CAWKGQTNQPQHF.

The CDR3 DNA follows: TGTGCCAGCAGTTACTACCGGACAGGGGTCGGCTACACCTTC. This sequence encodes CASSYYRTGVGYTF. The gene calls are TRBV6-5 and TRBJ1-2; 9 nucleotides align to TRBD1. Trimming cost V 1 base and J 8 bases; bases outside gene matches: 5. The CDR3 extends over 14 amino acids. Germline V lookup: CDR1 MNHEY, CDR2 SVGAGI.

J is TRBJ2-2 and V is TRBV9; D is uncertain. Per germline, CDR1 SGDLS and CDR2 YYNGEE. Deletions cut 0 bases from V and 6 bases from J, with 9 bases between. The CDR3 contains 14 residues. As DNA, the CDR3 is TGTGCCAGCAGCGTAGATTCGGTTCCCGGGGAGCTGTTTTTT. This encodes CASSVDSVPGELFF.

CDR3 amino acids: CASSIDEQGYGGYTF. CDR3 DNA sequence: TGTGCCAGTAGTATAGATGAACAGGGCTATGGTGGCTACACCTTC. The V and J genes are TRBV19 and TRBJ1-2, with a tentative D call TRBD1 (6 bases). From germline, CDR1 is LNHDA and CDR2 SQIVND (reference sequence). Trimming took 0 bases from V and 7 from J, leaving 15 bases between them. CDR3 size: 15 residues.

The V call is TRBV5-1, the J call TRBJ2-7; D is perhaps TRBD2 (5 bases). Germline V gene lookup returns CDR1 SGHRS and CDR2 YFSETQ. This CDR3 comprises 14 residues. V was cut by 2 bases and J by 0 bases, with 9 bases left in between. Here the CDR3 DNA reads TGCGCCAGCAGCTTCAACGGGGACTCCTACGAGCAGTACTTC. Its translation is CASSFNGDSYEQYF.

The chain links TRBV7-8 to TRBJ2-1; no reliable D call. The CDR3 consists of 13 residues. V was cut by 1 base and J by 9 bases, with 10 bases left in between. Germline-derived CDR1 and CDR2 are SGHVS and FQNEAQ. CDR3 residues: CASSLGLPVEQFF. The CDR3 DNA sequence: TGTGCCAGCAGCTTAGGCCTACCCGTTGAGCAGTTCTTC.

J is TRBJ2-5 and V is TRBV6-4; D not resolved. Trimming left V 0 bases short and J 2 bases short, with 10 bases between. The germline V gene encodes CDR1 MRHNA and CDR2 SNTAGT. The CDR3 has 15 residues. The CDR3 nucleotides read TGTGCCAGCAGTGACTCGAGTGGCGGACAAGAGACCCAGTACTTC. Translation gives CASSDSSGGQETQYF.

This chain uses TRBV6-1 with TRBJ1-1; no firm D call. This CDR3 spans 13 amino acids. Trimming left V 2 bases short and J 3 bases short, with 7 bases between. Per the germline V gene, CDR1 is MNHNS and CDR2 is SASEGT. The CDR3 DNA reads as TGTGCCAGCAGTGAAAGCGGGGACACTGAAGCTTTCTTT. This sequence encodes CASSESGDTEAFF.

The chain employs TRBV13 and TRBJ2-3; tentative D call: TRBD1 (5 bases). The CDR3 is 14 amino acids. Trimming shortened V by 3 bases and J by 0 bases, and 7 bases separated the two germline ends. Germline assignment: CDR1 PRHDT and CDR2 FYEKMQ (reference sequence). CDR3: CASSFTGSTDTQYF. CDR3 in DNA: TGTGCCAGCAGCTTTACAGGAAGCACAGATACGCAGTATTTT.

The chain carries TRBV10-3 and TRBJ2-1; 8 bases match TRBD2. Looked up from germline, CDR1 is ENHRY and CDR2 is SYGVKD. This CDR3 is built from 15 residues. V lost 6 bases, J lost 6 bases, and 10 bases stayed unmatched. The CDR3 bases are TGTGCCATCAGCCTCTCCGGGACTAGTGCCAATGAGCAGTTCTTC. Translating gives CAISLSGTSANEQFF.

This chain joins TRBV7-6 and TRBJ1-5; no definite D call. The CDR3 is 15 residues long. V was trimmed by 5 bases and J by 0 bases, leaving 11 bases between them. CDR1 and CDR2 (germline): SGHVS, FNYEAQ. The CDR3 DNA reads as TGTGCCAGCAGCCCGGAGGGAAATAGCAATCAGCCCCAGCATTTT. Its protein product is CASSPEGNSNQPQHF. Combining the CDR3 with reference TRBV7-6 and TRBJ1-5 gives the whole variable domain GAGVSQSPRYKVTKRGQDVALRCDPISGHVSLYWYRQALGQGPEFLTYFNYEAQQDKSGLPNDRFSAERPEGSISTLTIQRTEQRDSAMYRCASSPEGNSNQPQHFGDGTRLSIL.

This sequence joins TRBV6-1 and TRBJ1-1; D is unresolved. CDR1 and CDR2 from the germline V gene are MNHNS and SASEGT. The V and J ends lost 2 bases and 1 base respectively, with 8 bases between them. This CDR3 region has 14 residues. CDR3 in amino acids: CASSELPGNTEAFF. CDR3 in DNA: TGTGCCAGCAGTGAACTCCCGGGGAACACTGAAGCTTTCTTT.

The gene calls are TRBV2 and TRBJ1-2, with D perhaps matching TRBD1 (6 bases). The CDR3 is 12 residues long. Germline V gives CDR1 SNHLY, CDR2 FYNNEI. Trimming took off 11 bases at V and 8 bases at J, with 18 bases between the two ends. The CDR3 DNA reads as TGTGCCGCGACGGGGGGCCCTCGAGGCTACACCTTC. Translation gives CAATGGPRGYTF.

The CDR3 protein is CASSFIRTATGELFF. The CDR3 DNA reads TGTGCCAGCAGCTTTATAAGGACAGCCACCGGGGAGCTGTTTTTT. V gene TRBV11-2 combines with J gene TRBJ2-2; tentatively, D is TRBD1 (6 bases). CDR1 and CDR2 (germline): SGHAT, FQNNGV. The V and J ends lost 3 bases and 4 bases respectively, with 12 bases between them. The CDR3 loop spans 15 amino acids.

The chain combines TRBV12-5 with TRBJ1-1; the match to TRBD1 covers 8 bases. Looked up from germline, CDR1 is LGHNT and CDR2 is FRNRAP. V gave up 4 bases and J gave up 2 bases; unmatched junction bases: 6. The CDR3 spans 15 residues. The CDR3 DNA sequence: TGTGCTAGTGGTTGGGAGACAGGGGTAAACACTGAAGCTTTCTTT. Protein: CASGWETGVNTEAFF.